One sample yielded the 28 T cell receptor beta chains listed below, sequenced in a study of blood T cell repertoires in COVID-19. This table comes from immunoSEQ multiplex PCR, and its TCRdb copy is limited to in-frame clones, with some not included. This repertoire shows about 150,000 clones, almost 85% found once; its top ten account for approximately 16%. Sequencing was performed on peripheral blood. The origin of the receptors is a human donor with acute or convalescent COVID-19. The donor label of this sample is uncertain.

CDR3 protein: CSYAGNSGNTIYF. The CDR3 DNA is TGCAGCTATGCAGGGAACTCTGGAAACACCATATATTTT. This rearrangement joins TRBV29-1 to TRBJ1-3; possibly TRBD1 for D (5 bases). V dropped 8 bases and J dropped 0 bases, with 11 bases sitting between them. Germline CDR1 and CDR2: SQVTM and ANQGSEA. The CDR3 totals 13 residues.

The J gene is TRBJ1-2, the V gene TRBV2; 9 bases agree with TRBD1. CDR3 length: 15 residues. V lost 6 bases, J lost 7 bases, and 12 bases stayed unmatched. The V gene's germline CDR1 is SNHLY and CDR2 FYNNEI. This CDR3 is CASSPGQGIRGGYTF. CDR3 coding DNA: TGTGCCAGCAGCCCGGGACAGGGAATCCGAGGTGGCTACACCTTC.

This clone has only one observation. This sample also contains other DNA sequences that code for the same CDR3. The rearrangement uses TRBV5-1 and TRBJ2-5; TRBD1 agrees at 11 bases. V lost 4 bases to trimming and J lost 1 base; unmatched junction nucleotides: 3. The germline V gene has CDR1 SGHRS and CDR2 YFSETQ. The CDR3 extends over 15 amino acids. This chain's CDR3 is CASSPDRGPQETQYF. The DNA for the CDR3 is TGCGCCAGCAGCCCGGACAGGGGGCCCCAAGAGACCCAGTACTTC.

In its sample, this clone was seen many times. The chain joins TRBV9 to TRBJ2-3, with D hard to call. V lost 4 bases, J lost 1 base, and 16 bases lay in between. The CDR3 loop spans 16 amino acids. CDR1 is SGDLS and CDR2 is YYNGEE in the germline V gene. This CDR3 reads CASSSQPLLGTDTQYF. CDR3 DNA sequence: TGTGCCAGCAGCTCACAACCCTTGCTCGGCACAGATACGCAGTATTTT.

The rearrangement uses TRBV3-1 (or the pseudogene TRBV3-2) and TRBJ2-5; perhaps TRBD2 as D (6 bases). Looked up from germline, CDR1 is LGHDT and CDR2 is YNNKEL (reference sequence). Trimming took off 4 bases at V and 5 bases at J, with 17 bases between the two ends. The CDR3 totals 15 residues. The CDR3 region is CASSPMEGLAETQYF. DNA of the CDR3: TGTGCCAGCAGCCCCATGGAGGGGCTTGCGGAGACCCAGTACTTC.

For this clone: The identical CDR3 is also encoded by other nucleotide sequences in the sample. The J gene is TRBJ1-6, the V gene TRBV19; 7 bases fit TRBD1. The V segment lost 5 bases and the J segment 8 bases; nucleotides outside the gene matches: 3. The CDR3 spans 13 residues. Germline CDR1 LNHDA, CDR2 SQIVND (reference sequence). Written as DNA, the CDR3 is TGTGCCAGTAGTGACACAGGGGATTCACCCCTCCACTTT. It yields the protein CASSDTGDSPLHF.

This chain connects TRBV19 to TRBJ1-2, with a tentative D call TRBD1 (6 bases). The CDR3 extends over 14 amino acids. Trimming shortened V by 1 base and J by 4 bases, and 10 bases separated the two germline ends. Germline lookup yields CDR1 LNHDA and CDR2 SQIVND (reference sequence). The CDR3 loop reads CASSIGPRGYGYTF. CDR3 nucleotide sequence: TGTGCCAGTAGTATAGGGCCCAGGGGCTATGGCTACACCTTC.

The V call is TRBV5-1, the J call TRBJ1-2, with 7 bases lining up with TRBD1. CDR1 is SGHRS, CDR2 YFSETQ, per germline. This CDR3 contains 13 residues. V shed 4 bases and J 4 bases; nucleotides not matched to a gene: 4. CDR3 coding DNA: TGCGCCAGCAGCGAGGGGGCGAGCTATGGCTACACCTTC. It translates to CASSEGASYGYTF.

The rearrangement uses TRBV12-5 and TRBJ1-1, with D perhaps TRBD1 (5 bases). The CDR3 loop spans 13 amino acids. V lost 5 bases, J lost 5 bases, and 12 bases lay in between. CDR1 is LGHNT and CDR2 is FRNRAP in the germline V gene. CDR3 loop: CASGMGGGTEAFF. The CDR3 DNA is TGTGCTAGTGGTATGGGGGGAGGGACTGAAGCTTTCTTT.

The V gene is TRBV2, the J gene TRBJ2-7; tentative D call: TRBD2 (6 bases). V was cut by 9 bases and J by 6 bases, with 21 bases left in between. CDR1 SNHLY and CDR2 FYNNEI come from the germline V gene. The CDR3 has 14 residues. As DNA, the CDR3 is TGTGCCAGTGGACCGGACCCTACGCGGGGCGAGCAGTACTTC. It specifies CASGPDPTRGEQYF.

The chain combines TRBV30 with TRBJ1-1; 8 nucleotides match TRBD1. CDR3 length equals 13 residues. J gave up 2 bases and V 4 bases, and 3 bases lay outside the gene matches. The germline V gene has CDR1 GTSNPN and CDR2 SVGIG (reference sequence). This chain's CDR3 is CAWKTGVNTEAFF. The CDR3 DNA follows: TGTGCCTGGAAGACAGGGGTCAACACTGAAGCTTTCTTT.

This clone showed up just a few times. CDR3 region: CASSRQLGQGTEAFF. DNA for the CDR3: TGTGCCAGCAGCCGTCAATTGGGACAGGGCACTGAAGCTTTCTTT. The chain uses TRBV3-1 (or the pseudogene TRBV3-2) and TRBJ1-1, with 9 bases aligning to TRBD1. Germline loops: CDR1 LGHDT, CDR2 YNNKEL (reference sequence). J lost 4 bases, V lost 4 bases, and 7 bases had no gene match. CDR3 size: 15 residues.

This chain joins TRBV11-2 and TRBJ1-4, with D maybe TRBD1 (5 bases). This CDR3 spans 13 amino acids. With 1 base removed from V and 7 bases from J, the gap between germline ends came to 7 bases. Looked up from germline, CDR1 is SGHAT and CDR2 is FQNNGV. The CDR3 DNA is TGTGCCAGCAGCTTAGCAGGGCGTGAAAAACTGTTTTTT. This translates into CASSLAGREKLFF.

The chain joins TRBV2 to TRBJ2-5; the match to TRBD1 covers 9 bases. Germline CDR1 reads SNHLY; CDR2 reads FYNNEI. J was trimmed by 5 bases and V by 8 bases; bases with no gene match: 6. This CDR3 comprises 13 residues. The CDR3 nucleotides read TGTGCCAGCGCCCGGGACAGGGAGGAGACCCAGTACTTC. This sequence encodes CASARDREETQYF.

This rearrangement joins TRBV13 to TRBJ2-1; D remains unclear. Germline-derived CDR1 and CDR2 are PRHDT and FYEKMQ (reference sequence). The CDR3 covers 13 residues. The germline V and J ends were trimmed by 2 bases and 4 bases, with 6 bases remaining between them. The CDR3 sequence: CASSLSNYNEQFF. CDR3 bases: TGTGCCAGCAGCTTATCCAATTACAATGAGCAGTTCTTC.

This chain connects TRBV15 to TRBJ1-1; D remains ambiguous. V was clipped by 0 bases and J by 6 bases, with 14 bases between them. The CDR3 length is 15 residues. Per germline, CDR1 LNHNV and CDR2 YYDKDF (reference sequence). The CDR3 is CATSRDRSRPSEAFF. CDR3 sequence (DNA): TGTGCCACCAGCAGAGATCGAAGCAGGCCATCTGAAGCTTTCTTT.

This clone was counted only a few times. V is TRBV12-5 and J is TRBJ1-2; D is unresolved. The V and J ends lost 7 bases and 4 bases respectively, with 16 bases between them. The CDR3 runs to 14 residues. Germline lookup yields CDR1 LGHNT and CDR2 FRNRAP. The CDR3 protein is CASAKPGMVYGYTF. The CDR3, as DNA: TGTGCTAGTGCCAAACCGGGGATGGTCTATGGCTACACCTTC.

The CDR3 is CASSLVTGENQPQHF. In nucleotides, the CDR3 is TGTGCCAGCAGCTTAGTAACAGGGGAAAATCAGCCCCAGCATTTT. The V gene is TRBV7-2, the J gene TRBJ1-5; TRBD1 matches 7 bases. J gave up 4 bases and V 1 base, and 4 bases lay outside the gene matches. This CDR3 contains 15 residues. Germline CDR1 reads SGHTA; CDR2 reads FQGNSA.

This clone was picked up one time. This chain joins TRBV10-3 and TRBJ2-1, with TRBD2 as a possible D gene (5 bases). There are 14 residues in the CDR3. CDR1 and CDR2 from the germline V gene are ENHRY and SYGVKD. The V gene lost 2 bases and the J gene lost 8 bases, with 13 bases spanning the gap. The CDR3 loop reads CAISEGMADYEQFF. For the CDR3, the DNA is TGTGCCATCAGTGAGGGTATGGCGGACTATGAGCAGTTCTTC.

The J gene is TRBJ1-5, the V gene TRBV1. TRBV1 is reported as a pseudogene. The CDR3 sequence is 16 residues long. The CDR3 region is CTSSPLRTDRGQPQHF. CDR3 coding DNA: TGCACCAGCAGCCCCCTCCGAACAGATCGGGGTCAGCCCCAGCATTTT.

The chain couples TRBV19 to TRBJ2-7; 8 bases align to TRBD1. The CDR3 consists of 19 residues. Germline lookup yields CDR1 LNHDA and CDR2 SQIVND (reference sequence). V shed 2 bases, J shed 3 bases, and the junction held 18 bases outside the gene matches. The CDR3 loop is CASSILRDRRTTRGYEQYF. DNA of the CDR3: TGTGCCAGTAGTATACTCCGGGACAGGCGGACCACTAGGGGCTACGAGCAGTACTTC.

The chain links TRBV12-3 or TRBV12-4 to TRBJ1-5; 8 nucleotides match TRBD1. Trimming took 4 bases from V and 6 from J; bases not matched to a gene: 2. There are 13 residues in the CDR3. CDR3 protein: CASSWTGSQPQHF. CDR3 bases: TGTGCCAGCAGTTGGACAGGGAGTCAGCCCCAGCATTTT.

The J gene is TRBJ2-7, the V gene TRBV3-1 (or the pseudogene TRBV3-2); possible D gene TRBD1, 5 bases. Trimming cost V 5 bases and J 7 bases, with 27 bases left between them. This CDR3 contains 17 residues. Germline CDR1 LGHDT, CDR2 YNNKEL (reference sequence). Written as DNA, the CDR3 is TGTGCCAGCAGCTCTAAACCCTTGGGGCAGCGTGCCGGGGAGCAGTACTTC. Protein: CASSSKPLGQRAGEQYF.

This chain connects TRBV5-1 to TRBJ2-7; possible D gene TRBD2, 6 bases. Germline-derived CDR1 and CDR2 are SGHRS and YFSETQ. V gave up 6 bases and J gave up 3 bases, with 16 bases separating them. The CDR3 is 14 amino acids. CDR3 bases: TGCGCCAGCACACCTTGGGGGGATAGCTACGAGCAGTACTTC. Protein: CASTPWGDSYEQYF.

The V and J genes are TRBV10-3 and TRBJ1-5; no reliable D call. V was shortened by 10 bases and J by 3 bases, with 13 bases between the two germline ends. This CDR3 is 13 amino acids long. Germline-derived CDR1 and CDR2 are ENHRY and SYGVKD. The CDR3 spells CATLDGLNQPQHF. Here the CDR3 DNA reads TGTGCCACGTTGGACGGACTCAATCAGCCCCAGCATTTT.

The chain has TRBV19 and TRBJ1-5; D is perhaps TRBD1 (6 bases). V was shortened by 4 bases and J by 7 bases, with 11 bases between the two germline ends. The CDR3 has 13 residues. Per the germline V gene, CDR1 is LNHDA and CDR2 is SQIVND (reference sequence). CDR3 loop: CASSTDRLQPQHF. CDR3 sequence (DNA): TGTGCCAGTAGTACTGACAGGTTACAGCCCCAGCATTTT.

This clone has more than one count but fewer than ten. DNA for the CDR3: TGTGCCAGCAGTCCCCGCGGAAACTCCTACAATGAGCAGTTCTTC. Translating it yields CASSPRGNSYNEQFF. The chain has TRBV6-5 and TRBJ2-1; no clear D. Germline CDR1 MNHEY, CDR2 SVGAGI. V gave up 5 bases and J gave up 0 bases, with 11 bases separating them. The CDR3 totals 15 residues.

This chain uses TRBV5-5 with TRBJ2-7; 12 nucleotides match TRBD2. The trim removed 0 bases at V and 0 bases at J, leaving 4 bases unmatched. Germline V gene sequence: CDR1 SGHKS, CDR2 YYEKEE (reference sequence). The CDR3 covers 17 residues. The CDR3 sequence is CASSLELAGGSSYEQYF. The CDR3 nucleotides are TGTGCCAGCAGCTTGGAACTAGCGGGGGGCAGCTCCTACGAGCAGTACTTC.